One and the same sample provided the 14 T cell receptor beta chains below, sequenced in a study of CD8 T cells in Susac syndrome. Random hexamers were used to reverse transcribe the RNA input (0.5 to 1 ug). Each CDR3 protein is one row after TCRdb ran MiXCR on the immunoSEQ multiplex PCR reads. The sample carries some 160,000 distinct CDR3 sequences, approximately 95% recorded once. Sequencing was carried out using CD8+ T cells from PBMCs. Receptors originate from a human donor with multiple sclerosis.

The V and J genes are TRBV20-1 and TRBJ2-1; no clear D gene. Trimming shortened V by 0 bases and J by 10 bases, and 19 bases separated the two germline ends. CDR1 is DFQATT, CDR2 SNEGSKA, per germline (reference sequence). CDR3 length: 15 residues. CDR3 sequence: CSARDGWGLIWEQFF. In DNA form, the CDR3 reads TGCAGTGCTAGAGATGGTTGGGGTTTGATTTGGGAGCAGTTCTTC.

This chain joins TRBV20-1 and TRBJ2-2; D gene unclear. Germline assignment: CDR1 DFQATT and CDR2 SNEGSKA (reference sequence). The germline V and J ends were trimmed by 3 bases and 6 bases, with 11 bases remaining between them. This CDR3 spans 13 amino acids. CDR3 sequence (DNA): TGCAGTGCTAGCGGCGGTTCCGCCGGGGAGCTGTTTTTT. Protein sequence: CSASGGSAGELFF.

The chain is built from TRBV3-1 and TRBJ2-2, with D uncertain. The CDR3 runs to 15 residues. Per the germline V gene, CDR1 is LGHDT and CDR2 is YNNKEL (reference sequence). Trimming stripped 2 bases from V and 1 base from J, with 8 bases between. Here the CDR3 reads CASSQFRLNTGELFF. The CDR3 DNA follows: TGTGCCAGCAGCCAATTCAGGCTGAACACCGGGGAGCTGTTTTTT.

The CDR3 DNA reads as TGTGCCACCAGCAGAGATAGTCCAGGGCTATGGGATGAGCAGTTCTTC. Translation gives CATSRDSPGLWDEQFF. This chain connects TRBV15 to TRBJ2-1; possible D gene TRBD1, 5 bases. Trimming pared 0 bases from V and 8 bases from J, leaving 17 bases between. The germline V gene has CDR1 LNHNV and CDR2 YYDKDF (reference sequence). CDR3 length: 16 amino acids.

This chain links TRBV29-1 with TRBJ2-1; 9 nucleotides agree with TRBD1. After removal of 6 bases from V and 4 bases from J, the junction contained 4 bases not matched to a gene. The CDR3 has 13 residues. Germline CDR1 reads SQVTM; CDR2 reads ANQGSEA. The CDR3 DNA reads TGCAGCGTCTCTGGACAGGGGTACAATGAGCAGTTCTTC. Amino acids: CSVSGQGYNEQFF.

The chain recombines TRBV9 with TRBJ2-1; D not resolved. Looked up from germline, CDR1 is SGDLS and CDR2 is YYNGEE. The CDR3 consists of 12 residues. V lost 4 bases and J 10 bases, leaving 12 bases between the germline ends. The CDR3 protein is CASSPTGTEQFF. CDR3 nucleotides: TGTGCCAGCAGCCCCACCGGAACCGAGCAGTTCTTC.

The chain links TRBV29-1 to TRBJ2-2, with unresolved D. Germline loops: CDR1 SQVTM, CDR2 ANQGSEA. This CDR3 is 12 amino acids long. Trimming shortened V by 4 bases and J by 4 bases, and 7 bases separated the two germline ends. CDR3 coding DNA: TGCAGCGTTGTCTGGGTCACCGGGGAGCTGTTTTTT. Protein: CSVVWVTGELFF.

The chain uses TRBV5-6 and TRBJ1-2; TRBD1 agrees at 10 bases. There are 15 residues in the CDR3. Germline assignment: CDR1 SGHDT and CDR2 YYEEEE. J gave up 4 bases and V 3 bases, and 6 bases lay outside the gene matches. CDR3 amino acids: CASSSDRGLIYGYTF. CDR3 DNA sequence: TGTGCCAGCAGCTCAGACAGGGGGCTTATCTATGGCTACACCTTC.

CDR3 sequence reads: CSARIEAGGYEQYF. CDR3 nucleotide sequence: TGCAGTGCTAGAATCGAGGCAGGGGGCTACGAGCAGTACTTC. This chain connects TRBV20-1 to TRBJ2-7, with 7 bases identical to TRBD1. The V gene's germline CDR1 is DFQATT and CDR2 SNEGSKA (reference sequence). Losses at the gene ends were 2 bases for V and 3 bases for J; bases not matched to a gene: 7. This CDR3 is built from 14 residues.

This CDR3 is CASSYSGETQYF. DNA of the CDR3: TGTGCCAGCAGTTACTCAGGAGAGACCCAGTACTTC. V usage is TRBV6-5 and J usage is TRBJ2-5; D gene unclear. CDR1 and CDR2 (germline): MNHEY, SVGAGI. V was shortened by 0 bases and J by 4 bases, with 3 bases between the two germline ends. The CDR3 is 12 amino acids.

The chain recombines TRBV15 with TRBJ1-2, with D perhaps matching TRBD1 (6 bases). The V end lost 2 bases, the J end lost 5 bases, and 18 bases lay between the germline ends. This CDR3 has 16 residues. Germline values: CDR1 LNHNV, CDR2 YYDKDF (reference sequence). The CDR3 DNA is TGTGCCACCAGCAGACAACAGGGTCTGGGGGGGTATGGCTACACCTTC. As protein: CATSRQQGLGGYGYTF.

This clonotype was seen once. The DNA for the CDR3 is TGCAGCGTAGAGGACAGGGGGAGGTATGAGCAGTTCTTC. Its translation: CSVEDRGRYEQFF. This rearrangement joins TRBV29-1 to TRBJ2-1; TRBD1 agrees at 10 bases. V shed 6 bases, J shed 8 bases, and the junction held 7 bases outside the gene matches. The CDR3 contains 13 residues. Germline V gene sequence: CDR1 SQVTM, CDR2 ANQGSEA.

The rearrangement links TRBV6-5 to TRBJ1-1; D possibly corresponds to TRBD1 (6 bases). This CDR3 has 14 residues. V was shortened by 8 bases and J by 5 bases, with 18 bases between the two germline ends. Looked up from germline, CDR1 is MNHEY and CDR2 is SVGAGI. The CDR3 is CASGPKGGSTEAFF. As DNA, the CDR3 is TGTGCCAGCGGACCGAAGGGGGGAAGTACTGAAGCTTTCTTT.

The V and J genes are TRBV10-2 and TRBJ2-3; 10 positions agree with TRBD2. Looked up from germline, CDR1 is WSHSY and CDR2 is SAAADI. This CDR3 spans 15 amino acids. J lost 5 bases, V lost 2 bases, and 4 bases had no gene match. CDR3 in DNA: TGCGCCAGCAGTGAGGAGCGGGGGGGCATAGATACGCAGTATTTT. Translation: CASSEERGGIDTQYF.